This is a list of T cell receptor beta chains from one sample in a study of blood T cells in healthy people across ages. TCRdb itself ran the 5' RACE reads through MiXCR, one entry per CDR3 protein. The sample includes some 640,000 distinct CDR3 sequences, about 52% seen only once; the top ten take under 35%. The specimen sequenced was blood. Source of these receptors: a woman in her fifties or sixties in good health. CDR3s include the opening cysteine and the closing phenylalanine or tryptophan. Each record gives: V gene, D gene, J gene, clone size, CDR3 DNA, CDR3 protein. The D gene is left open where the match is weak. Some rows have no size entry. The others give once, few or many, or a class for an expanded clone.

>TRBV20-1|NA|TRBJ1-6|NA
TGCAGTGTCGGTAGCTCCTATAATTCACCCCTCCACTTT
CSVGSSYNSPLHF
>TRBV4-2|NA|TRBJ2-4|many
TGTGCCAGCAGCCAAGATCCCGGGAGTGAGAACATTCAGTACTTC
CASSQDPGSENIQYF
>TRBV11-2|NA|TRBJ2-1|NA
TGTGCCAGCAGCTTAAGTCTAGCGCCTAACAATGAGCAGTTCTTC
CASSLSLAPNNEQFF
>TRBV20-1|NA|TRBJ2-3|NA
TGCAGTGCTATATGGGGGAAAGAGGGCACAGATACGCAGTATTTT
CSAIWGKEGTDTQYF
>TRBV7-2|TRBD2|TRBJ2-7|few
TGTGCCAGCAGCTGGCCCGGGACTAGCGGGAGCTACGAGCAGTACTTC
CASSWPGTSGSYEQYF
>TRBV14|NA|TRBJ2-7|NA
TGTGCCAGCAGCCTCAGTGGGCTAAAAGCCTACGAGCAGTACTTC
CASSLSGLKAYEQYF
>TRBV20-1|TRBD2|TRBJ2-3|NA
TGCAGTGCTAGAGTCCGCGGGAGGGCCCCAGATACGCAGTATTTT
CSARVRGRAPDTQYF
>TRBV28|NA|TRBJ2-1|NA
TGTGCCAGCAGCTTAGCTGGCGGAGGGTACAATGAGCAGTTCTTC
CASSLAGGGYNEQFF
>TRBV9|NA|TRBJ2-4|NA
TGTGCCAGCAGCGTAGGTCTAGAGGACAAAAACATTCAGTACTTC
CASSVGLEDKNIQYF
>TRBV24-1|NA|TRBJ2-5|few
TGTGCCACCAGTGACCCAGACGGAAAAGAGACCCAGTACTTC
CATSDPDGKETQYF
>TRBV6-2/TRBV6-3|TRBD2|TRBJ2-3|NA
TGTGCCAGCAGGCTAGCGGGAGCCGATACGCAGTATTTT
CASRLAGADTQYF
>TRBV20-1|NA|TRBJ2-7|once
TGCAGTGCTAGAAAGGGGGACTACGAGCAGTACTTC
CSARKGDYEQYF
>TRBV11-2|TRBD2|TRBJ2-1|few
TGTGCCAGCAGCGCTACTAGCGGAGGTGGGAATGAGCAGTTCTTC
CASSATSGGGNEQFF
>TRBV6-1|TRBD2|TRBJ2-5|NA
TGTGCCAGCAGTGCGGGGATATTAGCGGGAGACCGAGAGACCCAGTACTTC
CASSAGILAGDRETQYF
>TRBV20-1|NA|TRBJ2-7|NA
TGCAGTGCTAGAGATGGAAGGGTCTCCTCCTACGAGCAGTACTTC
CSARDGRVSSYEQYF
>TRBV6-2/TRBV6-3|TRBD2|TRBJ2-5|NA
TGTGCCAGCAGTTACCCTTTAGCGGGAGGAGGTTGGTATGAGCAGTACTTC
CASSYPLAGGGWYEQYF
>TRBV28|TRBD1|TRBJ1-5|NA
TGTGCCAGCAGGACAGGGTTTGGTGTGATGGGCAATCAGCCCCAGCATTTT
CASRTGFGVMGNQPQHF
>TRBV7-2|NA|TRBJ2-7|few
TGTGCCAGCAGCTGGGGACTTGGAGGGTACGAGCAGTACTTC
CASSWGLGGYEQYF
>TRBV5-1|NA|TRBJ2-1|few
TGCGCCAGCAGCGTTGGACAGATAAATGAGCAGTTCTTC
CASSVGQINEQFF
>TRBV9|NA|TRBJ2-1|NA
TGTGCCAGCAGCGCGAACAGGGTTTGGGGCAATGAGCAGTTCTTC
CASSANRVWGNEQFF
>TRBV9|TRBD2|TRBJ2-1|NA
TGTGCCAGCAGCGGGCGGACTAGCGGGAGGGCCGGGGACAATGAGCAGTTCTTC
CASSGRTSGRAGDNEQFF
>TRBV6-5|NA|TRBJ1-2|few
TGTGCCAGCAGTTACGAAATTGGACACTCAATCAACTATGGCTACACCTTC
CASSYEIGHSINYGYTF
>TRBV7-2|NA|TRBJ2-4|NA
TGTGCCAGCAGCTGGGCCAAAAACATTCAGTACTTC
CASSWAKNIQYF
>TRBV11-2|TRBD2|TRBJ2-3|many
TGTGCCAGCAGCCCTCCACCACGACTAGCGTCTAGCACAGATACGCAGTATTTT
CASSPPPRLASSTDTQYF
>TRBV6-5|TRBD1|TRBJ2-7|few
TGTGCCAGCAGTTACGGACAGGTCTCCTACGAGCAGTACTTC
CASSYGQVSYEQYF
>TRBV28|TRBD2|TRBJ2-3|once
TGTGCCAGCAGGAGCGGGACCGTTGGTACAGATACGCAGTATTTT
CASRSGTVGTDTQYF
>TRBV7-2|NA|TRBJ1-5|NA
TGTGCCAGCAGCACCCGGATTACCAATCAGCCCCAGCATTTT
CASSTRITNQPQHF
>TRBV28|NA|TRBJ1-4|few
TGTGCCTTAAAGGATTCAAGGGATAATGAAAAACTGTTTTTT
CALKDSRDNEKLFF
>TRBV10-3|TRBD2|TRBJ2-5|few
TGTGCCACCGGACTAGCGGGAGACGAGACCCAGTACTTC
CATGLAGDETQYF
>TRBV25-1|NA|TRBJ2-7|NA
TGTGCCAGCAGTGCCTCTAGAACTTCCTACGAGCAGTACTTC
CASSASRTSYEQYF
>TRBV28|TRBD1|TRBJ1-1|NA
TGTGCCAGCAGTTTATCGGACAGGGGAGTCACTGAAGCTTTCTTT
CASSLSDRGVTEAFF
>TRBV5-5|TRBD1|TRBJ1-2|NA
TGTGCCACGCATTCCCGGGACAGGGAGAGGGTTAGTGGCTACACCTTC
CATHSRDRERVSGYTF
>TRBV20-1|TRBD1|TRBJ1-2|NA
TGCAGTGCTAGCCCCTCGACAGGGACCTATGGCTACACCTTC
CSASPSTGTYGYTF
>TRBV2|TRBD1|TRBJ1-5|NA
TGTGCCAGCAGTGGCCAGACAGGGAATCAGCCCCAGCATTTT
CASSGQTGNQPQHF
>TRBV13|NA|TRBJ2-3|NA
TGTGCCAGCAGCTTTGGACAGAAAAAGGGCACAGATACGCAGTATTTT
CASSFGQKKGTDTQYF
>TRBV6-2/TRBV6-3|NA|TRBJ2-3|many
TGTGCCAGCAGTCCCGACTCCACAGATACGCAGTATTTT
CASSPDSTDTQYF
>TRBV29-1|NA|TRBJ1-2|few
TGCAGCGTAGAAGAGGGGAACTATGGCTACACCTTC
CSVEEGNYGYTF
>TRBV6-1|NA|TRBJ1-4|NA
TGTGCCAGCAGTGAGACGTTAGTTGCTGAAAAACTGTTTTTT
CASSETLVAEKLFF
>TRBV4-3|NA|TRBJ1-4|NA
TGCGCCAGCAGCCGAGGACTCACAACTAATGAAAAACTGTTTTTT
CASSRGLTTNEKLFF
>TRBV27|NA|TRBJ2-5|NA
TGTGCCAGCAGTTTTAGGGCCAACCCGCAAGGAGAGACCCAGTACTTC
CASSFRANPQGETQYF
>TRBV20-1|NA|TRBJ2-3|NA
TGCAGTGTCCTAAGGGGGTTAGTCACAGATACGCAGTATTTT
CSVLRGLVTDTQYF
>TRBV4-2|NA|TRBJ1-1|NA
TGTGCCAGCAGCCAACCCTTTTCCACTGAAGCTTTCTTT
CASSQPFSTEAFF
>TRBV20-1|NA|TRBJ2-7|NA
TGCAGTGCTAGATCGGAAGCGGAGTACTACGAGCAGTACTTC
CSARSEAEYYEQYF
>TRBV5-1|NA|TRBJ1-1|NA
TGCGCCAGCAGCGTGTCCAGAAACACTGAAGCTTTCTTT
CASSVSRNTEAFF
>TRBV7-2|NA|TRBJ1-1|NA
TGTGCCAGCAGCGTAATGTGGGGCACTGAAGCTTTCTTT
CASSVMWGTEAFF
>TRBV7-9|NA|TRBJ2-1|few
TGTGCCAGCAGCTCCCCGTATGGGAGCTCCTACAATGAGCAGTTCTTC
CASSSPYGSSYNEQFF
>TRBV20-1|NA|TRBJ1-2|NA
TGCAGCCTGGGCCCGAAGACTAACTATGGCTACACCTTC
CSLGPKTNYGYTF
>TRBV4-2|NA|TRBJ2-1|many
TGTGCCAGCAGCCCCCGGCCTGCAAGCTCCTACAATGAGCAGTTCTTC
CASSPRPASSYNEQFF
>TRBV28|TRBD1|TRBJ1-2|NA
TGTGCCAGCAGTTTTCAGGGGGTGATGAGGGGTCATCAAGGCTACACCTTC
CASSFQGVMRGHQGYTF
>TRBV3-1|TRBD2|TRBJ2-3|few
TGTGCCAGCAGCCCGGGATTGGAAAGACTGGGACTACGGAATACGCAGTATTTT
CASSPGLERLGLRNTQYF
>TRBV29-1|NA|TRBJ2-3|NA
TGCAGCGCCGGGGCAGGGCGGGGAGATACGCAGTATTTT
CSAGAGRGDTQYF
>TRBV20-1|TRBD1|TRBJ1-4|NA
TGCAGTGCTAGAAGGACAGGGGATGAAAAACTGTTTTTT
CSARRTGDEKLFF
>TRBV20-1|NA|TRBJ2-5|few
TGCAGTGCTAGAGCGGGAGCGTATAAAGACCAGCAGTACTTC
CSARAGAYKDQQYF
>TRBV5-1|NA|TRBJ1-3|once
TGCGCCAGCAGCTTGGCCACTGGCTCTGGAAACACCATATATTTT
CASSLATGSGNTIYF